Listed below are T cell receptor beta chains from one sample, sequenced in a study of cytomegalovirus exposure and HLA in healthy donors. Repertoires were generated with immunoSEQ multiplex PCR, while TCRdb's copy carries only in-frame clones and drops some. The table lists around 130,000 clones, roughly three quarters of them singletons, with 0.8% to 0.95% in the top ten. Sequencing was done on a sample of PBMCs. These receptors all come from a woman in her fifties or sixties in good health and CMV-seronegative. Both conserved end residues are part of each CDR3. The D gene is left open where the match is weak. Clone size is stated in some rows and not others, as once, few, many or a class when expanded.

TRBV11-2	-	TRBJ1-5	-	TGTGCCAGCAGCACTAGGGGCAATCAGCCCCAGCATTTT	CASSTRGNQPQHF
TRBV27	-	TRBJ1-1	-	TGTGCCAGCAGTTTATTCCCCGGGGTGGAGAACACTGAAGCTTTCTTT	CASSLFPGVENTEAFF
TRBV6-1	-	TRBJ2-5	-	TGTGCCAGCAGTGTCAGCAGGGGCCCCCGGGAGACCCAGTACTTC	CASSVSRGPRETQYF
TRBV9	-	TRBJ1-1	-	TGTGCCAGCAGCCTTCAGGAGAACACTGAAGCTTTCTTT	CASSLQENTEAFF
TRBV9	-	TRBJ2-7	-	TGTGCCAGCAGCGTAGGGGACAACTACGAGCAGTACTTC	CASSVGDNYEQYF
TRBV14	TRBD1	TRBJ2-5	-	TGTGCCAGCAGCCACCGGACAGGGGGCATAGAGACCCAGTACTTC	CASSHRTGGIETQYF
TRBV11-2	TRBD1	TRBJ2-2	-	TGTGCCAGCAGCCCGGGACAGATGAACACCGGGGAGCTGTTTTTT	CASSPGQMNTGELFF
TRBV9	TRBD2	TRBJ2-3	-	TGTGCCAGCAGCGGACTAGCGGGGGACACCACAGATACGCAGTATTTT	CASSGLAGDTTDTQYF
TRBV2	TRBD2	TRBJ2-7	once	TGTGCCAGCAGTGAGGCTAGCGGTCCCTACGAGCAGTACTTC	CASSEASGPYEQYF
TRBV5-1	TRBD2	TRBJ2-7	-	TGCGCCAGCAGTCTCGGGGTAGCGGGAGGGTGGTACGAGCAGTACTTC	CASSLGVAGGWYEQYF
TRBV19	TRBD1	TRBJ1-2	-	TGTGCCAGTACCCCCCCGGACAGGGGGCTGGATGGCTACACCTTC	CASTPPDRGLDGYTF
TRBV19	-	TRBJ1-1	-	TGTGCCAGCTCACGCGGTCTAGGTGTAGGAACTGAAGCTTTCTTT	CASSRGLGVGTEAFF
TRBV7-7	TRBD1	TRBJ1-2	-	TGTGCCAGCAGCTTAGTGGGACAGGAGCAGAAGTACTATGGCTACACCTTC	CASSLVGQEQKYYGYTF
TRBV14	TRBD1	TRBJ1-2	-	TGTGCCAGCAGCCAAGATGACTACAGGGGGCGCGTAAATGGCTACACCTTC	CASSQDDYRGRVNGYTF
TRBV10-1	-	TRBJ2-1	-	TGCGCCAGCAGTGAGTCGACTTTCCAAAGTTGGCCCAATGAGCAGTTCTTC	CASSESTFQSWPNEQFF
TRBV27	TRBD1	TRBJ2-7	-	TGTGCCAGCAGTTCCCGCCCGGGACAGGGGGCTTCGGAGCAGTACTTC	CASSSRPGQGASEQYF
TRBV10-3	TRBD2	TRBJ2-1	-	TGTGCCATCAGTGACCTAAGAGCGGGGGGAGGCTACAATGAGCAGTTCTTC	CAISDLRAGGGYNEQFF
TRBV18	TRBD1	TRBJ1-1	-	TGTGCCAGCTCGTCCGGGACAGGGCGCACTGAAGCTTTCTTT	CASSSGTGRTEAFF
TRBV9	TRBD1	TRBJ2-5	-	TGTGCCAGCAGCAGGGGACAGCTCCAAGAGACCCAGTACTTC	CASSRGQLQETQYF
TRBV6-6	TRBD2	TRBJ2-2	few	TGTGCCAGCAGTTGGGGGACTAGCGGGAGATCCGGGGAGCTGTTTTTT	CASSWGTSGRSGELFF
TRBV15	-	TRBJ1-1	-	TGTGCCACCAGCAGAGATGCGGGGGAAGCTTTCTTT	CATSRDAGEAFF
TRBV6-1	-	TRBJ2-5	once	TGTGCCAGCAGTATGGGGCAGGGTGTGTGGGAGACCCAGTACTTC	CASSMGQGVWETQYF
TRBV11-2	-	TRBJ2-2	-	TGTGCCAGCAGCTCCACTGGGAACACCGGGGAGCTGTTTTTT	CASSSTGNTGELFF
TRBV7-3	-	TRBJ2-5	-	TGTGCCAGCAGTCATCGACAGGATGGGACCCAGTACTTC	CASSHRQDGTQYF
TRBV4-2	TRBD2	TRBJ2-3	-	TGTGCCAGCAGCCAAGAACCAGCGGGAGTACTAGATACGCAGTATTTT	CASSQEPAGVLDTQYF
TRBV30	TRBD1	TRBJ1-3	-	TGTGCCTGGAGTGGGGACAGCTCTGGAAACACCATATATTTT	CAWSGDSSGNTIYF
TRBV5-1	TRBD1	TRBJ2-5	-	TGCGCCAGCAGCTCCAGGGACAGAAGGGAGACCCAGTACTTC	CASSSRDRRETQYF
TRBV7-9	-	TRBJ2-7	-	TGTGCCAGCAGCTTATCGCAGACAGGCTCCTACGAGCAGTACTTC	CASSLSQTGSYEQYF
TRBV19	-	TRBJ1-5	-	TGTGCCAGTAAGTATGGCTCAGGGAAGGATCAGCCCCAGCATTTT	CASKYGSGKDQPQHF
TRBV2	-	TRBJ1-1	few	TGTGCCAGCAGTGAACGGCTACAGTTTGAAGCTTTCTTT	CASSERLQFEAFF
TRBV19	-	TRBJ2-7	-	TGTGCCAGCTCTGACCGACCCCGGGGAGGCGAGCAGTACTTC	CASSDRPRGGEQYF
TRBV11-3	-	TRBJ2-5	few	TGTGCCAGCAGTAGGTTCGCGGGGGCGACGGGACAAGAGACCCAGTACTTC	CASSRFAGATGQETQYF
TRBV6-1	-	TRBJ1-2	-	TGTGCCAGCAGTGACTTTGGAGGGGCAGGGCAAGGCTACACCTTC	CASSDFGGAGQGYTF
TRBV18	TRBD1	TRBJ2-7	-	TGTGCCAGCTTATCAGACAGGGGTAGTTTCGAGCAGTACTTC	CASLSDRGSFEQYF
TRBV10-3	TRBD1	TRBJ2-2	-	TGTGCCATTGGACAGGACACCGGGGAGCTGTTTTTT	CAIGQDTGELFF
TRBV7-6	-	TRBJ2-7	once	TGTGCCAGCAGCACCCCTTCCGGCAGGGCCCCCTACGAGCAGTACTTC	CASSTPSGRAPYEQYF
TRBV2	TRBD1	TRBJ2-7	-	TGCGCCAGCAGTGAAGAGGGGACAGCTACTTACGAGCAGTACTTC	CASSEEGTATYEQYF
TRBV28	TRBD2	TRBJ2-5	-	TGTGCCAGCAGTCCCAGGGGACTAGCGGGAGTAGAGACCCAGTACTTC	CASSPRGLAGVETQYF
TRBV7-6	-	TRBJ2-6	-	TGTGCCAGCAGCCCCGTAAGCAACTCTGGGGCCAACGTCCTGACTTTC	CASSPVSNSGANVLTF
TRBV30	-	TRBJ2-7	-	TGTGCCTGGAGTGTTTCCTCGCAGTCCTACGAGCAGTACTTC	CAWSVSSQSYEQYF
TRBV7-2	-	TRBJ2-3	-	TGTGCCAGCAGCCCTCTTGTGGATACGCAGTATTTT	CASSPLVDTQYF
TRBV29-1	TRBD2	TRBJ2-3	-	TGCAGCGTTGAACCTGGACTAGCCAAAAACGTGGATACGCAGTATTTT	CSVEPGLAKNVDTQYF
TRBV18	TRBD2	TRBJ2-7	-	TGTGCCAGCTCCCGGGACTCAGCGGGGGAGCAGTACTTC	CASSRDSAGEQYF
TRBV4-1	-	TRBJ2-1	-	TGCGCCAGCAGCCAAGTTGGAGAGGCCAATGAGCAGTTCTTC	CASSQVGEANEQFF
TRBV10-3	TRBD2	TRBJ2-7	-	TGTGCCTCCCGACGCCCGGGGGGATCCTACGAGCAGTACTTC	CASRRPGGSYEQYF
TRBV2	-	TRBJ2-3	-	TGTGCCAGCTCGTACAGGGTTGGGACAGATACGCAGTATTTT	CASSYRVGTDTQYF
TRBV15	-	TRBJ2-5	-	TGTGCCACCAGCAGATGGGGGGGCCAAGGGACCCAGTACTTC	CATSRWGGQGTQYF
TRBV5-1	-	TRBJ2-3	-	TGCGCCAGCAGCTTGCAGGGGTCAGATACGCAGTATTTT	CASSLQGSDTQYF
TRBV27	-	TRBJ1-1	once	TGTGCCAGCAGTTTATACTTCGGGGTGGCGAACACTGAAGCTTTCTTT	CASSLYFGVANTEAFF
TRBV2	-	TRBJ1-1	-	TGTGCCAGCAGTGAAGCCTTAACCAGGTTCTTT	CASSEALTRFF
TRBV10-3	TRBD2	TRBJ2-5	few	TGTGCCATCAGTAAGGGACTAGCGGGGGGCCAAGAGACCCAGTACTTC	CAISKGLAGGQETQYF
TRBV7-9	TRBD1	TRBJ1-4	-	TGTGCCAGCACCCTAGGGGACAGGGCCAATGAAAAACTGTTTTTT	CASTLGDRANEKLFF
TRBV19	TRBD1	TRBJ2-7	-	TGTGCCAGTAGTAGACCGAAGGGGGCTTTCTACGAGCAGTACTTC	CASSRPKGAFYEQYF